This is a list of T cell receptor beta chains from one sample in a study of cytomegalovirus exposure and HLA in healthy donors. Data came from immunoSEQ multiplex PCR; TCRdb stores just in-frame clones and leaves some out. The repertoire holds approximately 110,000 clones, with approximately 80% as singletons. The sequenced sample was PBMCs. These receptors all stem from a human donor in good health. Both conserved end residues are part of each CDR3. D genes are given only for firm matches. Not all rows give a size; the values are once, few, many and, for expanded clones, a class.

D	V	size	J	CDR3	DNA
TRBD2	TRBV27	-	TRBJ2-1	CASSLPGAGGYNEQFF	TGTGCCAGCAGTTTACCCGGGGCGGGGGGTTACAATGAGCAGTTCTTC
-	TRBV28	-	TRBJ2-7	CASRETGGGLYEQYF	TGTGCCAGCAGGGAGACAGGTGGGGGCCTCTACGAGCAGTACTTC
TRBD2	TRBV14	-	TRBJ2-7	CASSQGPTSAAYEQYF	TGTGCCAGCAGCCAAGGGCCCACTAGCGCAGCCTACGAGCAGTACTTC
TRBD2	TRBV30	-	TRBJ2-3	CAWSKRGAVDTQYF	TGTGCCTGGAGCAAGCGGGGGGCAGTAGATACGCAGTATTTT
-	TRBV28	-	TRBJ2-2	CASSILRSGSTGELFF	TGTGCCAGCAGTATACTGCGGAGCGGCAGCACCGGGGAGCTGTTTTTT
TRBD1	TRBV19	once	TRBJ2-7	CASSRGQGYEQYF	TGTGCCAGTAGTAGAGGACAGGGTTACGAGCAGTACTTC
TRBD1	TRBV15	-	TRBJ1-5	CATSSLNRGFNQPQHF	TGTGCCACCAGCAGTTTAAACAGGGGGTTCAATCAGCCCCAGCATTTT
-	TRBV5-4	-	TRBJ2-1	CASRREVDEQFF	TGTGCCAGCCGGAGGGAGGTCGATGAGCAGTTCTTC
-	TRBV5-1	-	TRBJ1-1	CASSSSGRGDVTEAFF	TGCGCCAGCAGCTCTTCCGGGCGGGGGGACGTCACTGAAGCTTTCTTT
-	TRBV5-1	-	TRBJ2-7	CASSLQGGPYEQYF	TGCGCCAGCAGCCTTCAGGGTGGCCCCTACGAGCAGTACTTC
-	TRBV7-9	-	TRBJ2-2	CASSLAELTTTGELFF	TGTGCCAGCAGCTTAGCGGAGCTGACGACCACCGGGGAGCTGTTTTTT
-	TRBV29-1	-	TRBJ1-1	CSVVEGATEAFF	TGCAGCGTTGTAGAAGGGGCCACTGAAGCTTTCTTT
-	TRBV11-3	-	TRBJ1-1	CASSQTGTGTSFF	TGTGCCAGCAGCCAGACGGGAACAGGGACGTCTTTCTTT
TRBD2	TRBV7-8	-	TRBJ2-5	CASSRSGRARETQYF	TGTGCCAGCAGCCGTAGCGGGAGGGCCCGGGAGACCCAGTACTTC
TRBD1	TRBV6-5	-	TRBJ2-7	CASSYRSGQSTTEQYF	TGTGCCAGCAGTTACAGATCGGGACAGAGTACTACGGAGCAGTACTTC
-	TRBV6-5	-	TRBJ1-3	CASSYSTGNTIYF	TGTGCCAGCAGTTACTCCACTGGAAACACCATATATTTT
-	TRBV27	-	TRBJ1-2	CASSRRDWTHGYTF	TGTGCCAGCAGCCGCCGGGACTGGACTCATGGCTACACCTTC
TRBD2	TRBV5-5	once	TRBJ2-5	CASSLGTSSQETQYF	TGTGCCAGCAGCCTAGGGACTAGCAGCCAAGAGACCCAGTACTTC
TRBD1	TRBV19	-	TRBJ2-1	CASIPTGGNDNEQFF	TGTGCCAGTATCCCGACAGGGGGAAACGACAATGAGCAGTTCTTC
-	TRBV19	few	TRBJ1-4	CASSTSGVLTTNEKLFF	TGTGCCAGTAGTACCTCAGGGGTCCTGACAACTAATGAAAAACTGTTTTTT
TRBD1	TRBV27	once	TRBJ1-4	CASSPHAVTGEANEKLFF	TGTGCCAGCAGTCCCCACGCTGTGACAGGGGAGGCCAATGAAAAACTGTTTTTT
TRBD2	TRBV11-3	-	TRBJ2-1	CASSPGRLAGAYNEQFF	TGTGCCAGCAGCCCGGGGAGGTTGGCGGGAGCTTACAATGAGCAGTTCTTC
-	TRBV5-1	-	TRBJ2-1	CASSREYGAYNEQFF	TGCGCCAGCAGCCGGGAGTACGGTGCCTACAATGAGCAGTTCTTC
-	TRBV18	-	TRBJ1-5	CASSPGGGTIQPQHF	TGTGCCAGCTCACCAGGCGGAGGAACAATTCAGCCCCAGCATTTT
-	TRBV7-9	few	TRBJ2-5	CASSLVGGGLGETQYF	TGTGCCAGCAGCTTAGTAGGGGGTGGGTTAGGAGAGACCCAGTACTTC
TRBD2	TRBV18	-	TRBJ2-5	CASSDTSGREIQYF	TGTGCCAGCTCCGACACTAGCGGGAGAGAGATCCAGTACTTC
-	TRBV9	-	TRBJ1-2	CASSLTGSAYGYTF	TGTGCCAGCAGCCTAACAGGGTCCGCCTATGGCTACACCTTC
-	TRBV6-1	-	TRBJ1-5	CASSEGQSNQPQHF	TGTGCCAGCAGTGAAGGACAGTCTAATCAGCCCCAGCATTTT
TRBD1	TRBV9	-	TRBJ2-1	CASSDRPDRVGSNEQFF	TGTGCCAGCAGCGACAGACCGGACAGGGTGGGTAGCAATGAGCAGTTCTTC